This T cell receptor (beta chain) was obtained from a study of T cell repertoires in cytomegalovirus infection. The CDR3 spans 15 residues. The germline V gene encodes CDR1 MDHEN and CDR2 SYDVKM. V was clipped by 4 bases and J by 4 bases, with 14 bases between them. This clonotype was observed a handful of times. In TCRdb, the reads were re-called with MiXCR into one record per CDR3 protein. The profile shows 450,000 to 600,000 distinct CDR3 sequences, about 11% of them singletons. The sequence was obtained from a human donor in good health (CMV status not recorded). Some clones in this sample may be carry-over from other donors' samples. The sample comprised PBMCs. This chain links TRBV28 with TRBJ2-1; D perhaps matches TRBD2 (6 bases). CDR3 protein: CASSSLNGGYNEQFF. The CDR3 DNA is TGTGCCAGCAGTTCCCTGAACGGGGGTTACAATGAGCAGTTCTTC. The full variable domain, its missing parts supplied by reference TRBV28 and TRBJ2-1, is DVKVTQSSRYLVKRTGEKVFLECVQDMDHENMFWYRQDPGLGLRLIYFSYDVKMKEKGDIPEGYSVSREKKERFSLILESASTNQTSMYLCASSSLNGGYNEQFFGPGTRLTVL.